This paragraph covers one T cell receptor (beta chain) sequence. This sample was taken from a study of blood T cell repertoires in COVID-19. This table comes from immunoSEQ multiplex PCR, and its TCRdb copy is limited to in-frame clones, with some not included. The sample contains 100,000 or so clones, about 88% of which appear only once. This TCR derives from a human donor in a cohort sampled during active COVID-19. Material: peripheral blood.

The CDR3 loop reads CASSLMGDSRAFF. CDR3 in DNA: TGTGCCAGCAGCTTAATGGGTGACAGTCGCGCTTTCTTT. V usage is TRBV11-3 and J usage is TRBJ1-1; possible D gene TRBD1, 5 bases. Trimming shortened V by 2 bases and J by 11 bases, and 15 bases separated the two germline ends. The CDR3 is 13 amino acids. Germline V gene data show CDR1 as SGHNT and CDR2 as YENEEA.